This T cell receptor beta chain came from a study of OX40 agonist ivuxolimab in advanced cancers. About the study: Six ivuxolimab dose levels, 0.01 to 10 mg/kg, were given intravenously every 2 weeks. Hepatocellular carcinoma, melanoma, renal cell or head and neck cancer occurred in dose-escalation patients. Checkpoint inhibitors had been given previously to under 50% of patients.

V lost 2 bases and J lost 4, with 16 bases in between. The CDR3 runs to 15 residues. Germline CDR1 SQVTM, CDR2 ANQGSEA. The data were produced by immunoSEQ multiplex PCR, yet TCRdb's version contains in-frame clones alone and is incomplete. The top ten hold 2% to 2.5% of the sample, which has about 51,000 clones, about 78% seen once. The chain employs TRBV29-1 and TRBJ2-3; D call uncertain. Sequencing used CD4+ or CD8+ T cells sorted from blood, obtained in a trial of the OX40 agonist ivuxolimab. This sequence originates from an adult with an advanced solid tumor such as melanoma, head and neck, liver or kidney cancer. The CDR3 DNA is TGCAGCGTTGAAAGAGGTGGCCGTCGTGCAGATACGCAGTATTTT. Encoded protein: CSVERGGRRADTQYF.